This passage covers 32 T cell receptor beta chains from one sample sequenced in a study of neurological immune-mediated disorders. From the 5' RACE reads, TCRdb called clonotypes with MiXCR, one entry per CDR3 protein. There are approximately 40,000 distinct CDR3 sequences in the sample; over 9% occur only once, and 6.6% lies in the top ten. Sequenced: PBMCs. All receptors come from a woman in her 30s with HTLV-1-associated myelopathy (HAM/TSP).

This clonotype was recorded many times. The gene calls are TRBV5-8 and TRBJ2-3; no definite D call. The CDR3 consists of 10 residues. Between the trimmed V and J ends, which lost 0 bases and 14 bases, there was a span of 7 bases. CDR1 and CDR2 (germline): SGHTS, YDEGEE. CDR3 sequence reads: CASSLARRYF. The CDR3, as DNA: TGTGCCAGCAGCTTGGCTCGGAGGTATTTT.

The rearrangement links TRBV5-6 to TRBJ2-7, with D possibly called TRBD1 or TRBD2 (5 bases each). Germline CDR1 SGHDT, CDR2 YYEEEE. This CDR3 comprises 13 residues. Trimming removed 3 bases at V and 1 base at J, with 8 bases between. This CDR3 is CASSWGPSYEQYF. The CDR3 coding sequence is TGTGCCAGCAGCTGGGGACCGTCCTACGAGCAGTACTTC.

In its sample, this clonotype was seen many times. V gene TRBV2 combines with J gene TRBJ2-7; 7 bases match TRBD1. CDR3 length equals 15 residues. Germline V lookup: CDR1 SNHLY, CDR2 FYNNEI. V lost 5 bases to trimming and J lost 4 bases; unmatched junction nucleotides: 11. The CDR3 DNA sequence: TGTGCCAGCAGTACCAATCCGGGACAGATATACGAGCAGTACTTC. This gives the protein CASSTNPGQIYEQYF.

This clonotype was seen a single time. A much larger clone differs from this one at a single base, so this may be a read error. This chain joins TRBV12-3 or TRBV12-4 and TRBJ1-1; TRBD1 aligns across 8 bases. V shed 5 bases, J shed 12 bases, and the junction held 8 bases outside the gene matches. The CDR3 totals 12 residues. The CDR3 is CASSQGALLSFF. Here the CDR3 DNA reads TGTGCCAGCAGTCAGGGGGCGCTTCTGTCTTTCTTT.

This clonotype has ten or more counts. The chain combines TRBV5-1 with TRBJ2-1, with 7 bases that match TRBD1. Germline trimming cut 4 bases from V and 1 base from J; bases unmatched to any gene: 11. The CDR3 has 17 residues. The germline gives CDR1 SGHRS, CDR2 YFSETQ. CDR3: CASSPLARDSSYNEQFF. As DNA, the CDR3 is TGCGCCAGCAGCCCTTTAGCCCGGGACAGTTCCTACAATGAGCAGTTCTTC. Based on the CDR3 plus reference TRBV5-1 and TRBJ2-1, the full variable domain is KAGVTQTPRYLIKTRGQQVTLSCSPISGHRSVSWYQQTPGQGLQFLFEYFSETQRNKGNFPGRFSGRQFSNSRSEMNVSTLELGDSALYLCASSPLARDSSYNEQFFGPGTRLTVL.

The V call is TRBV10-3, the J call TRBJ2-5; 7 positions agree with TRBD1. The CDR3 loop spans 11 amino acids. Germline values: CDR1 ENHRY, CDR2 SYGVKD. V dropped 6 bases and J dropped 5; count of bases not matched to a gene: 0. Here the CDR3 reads CAIRTGETQYF. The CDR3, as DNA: TGTGCCATCAGGACAGGGGAGACCCAGTACTTC.

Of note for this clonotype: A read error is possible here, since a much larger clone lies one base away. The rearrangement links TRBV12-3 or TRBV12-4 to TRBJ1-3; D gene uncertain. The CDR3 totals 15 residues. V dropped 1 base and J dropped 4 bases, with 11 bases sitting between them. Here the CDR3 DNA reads TGTGCCAGCAGTTTAGTTGGAGGGCGCGGAAACACCATATATTTT. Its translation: CASSLVGGRGNTIYF.

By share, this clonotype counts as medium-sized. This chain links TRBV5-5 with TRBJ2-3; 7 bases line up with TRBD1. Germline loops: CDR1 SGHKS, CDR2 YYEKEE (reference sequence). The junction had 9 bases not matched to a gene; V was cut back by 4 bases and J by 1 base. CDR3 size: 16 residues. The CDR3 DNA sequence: TGTGCCAGCAGCGCAGTACAGGGGTCACGCACAGATACGCAGTATTTT. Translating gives CASSAVQGSRTDTQYF.

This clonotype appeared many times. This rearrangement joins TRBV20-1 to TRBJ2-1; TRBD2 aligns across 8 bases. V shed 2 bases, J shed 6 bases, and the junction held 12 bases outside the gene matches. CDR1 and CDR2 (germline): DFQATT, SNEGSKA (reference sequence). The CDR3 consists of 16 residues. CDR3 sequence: CSARTWRGVVSNEQFF. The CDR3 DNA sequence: TGCAGTGCTAGAACTTGGCGGGGGGTAGTAAGCAATGAGCAGTTCTTC.

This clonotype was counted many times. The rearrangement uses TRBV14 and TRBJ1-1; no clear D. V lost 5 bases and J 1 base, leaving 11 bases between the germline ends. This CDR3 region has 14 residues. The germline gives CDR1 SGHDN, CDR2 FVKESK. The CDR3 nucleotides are TGTGCCAGCAGCACTAGACGGACGAACACTGAAGCTTTCTTT. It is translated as CASSTRRTNTEAFF.

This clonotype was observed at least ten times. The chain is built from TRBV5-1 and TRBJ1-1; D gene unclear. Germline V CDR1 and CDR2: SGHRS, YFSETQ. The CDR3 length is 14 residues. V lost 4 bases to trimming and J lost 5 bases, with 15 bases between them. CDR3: CASSPILGGTEAFF. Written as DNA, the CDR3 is TGCGCCAGCAGCCCCATCTTGGGTGGGACTGAAGCTTTCTTT. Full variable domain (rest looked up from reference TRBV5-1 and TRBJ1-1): KAGVTQTPRYLIKTRGQQVTLSCSPISGHRSVSWYQQTPGQGLQFLFEYFSETQRNKGNFPGRFSGRQFSNSRSEMNVSTLELGDSALYLCASSPILGGTEAFFGQGTRLTVV.

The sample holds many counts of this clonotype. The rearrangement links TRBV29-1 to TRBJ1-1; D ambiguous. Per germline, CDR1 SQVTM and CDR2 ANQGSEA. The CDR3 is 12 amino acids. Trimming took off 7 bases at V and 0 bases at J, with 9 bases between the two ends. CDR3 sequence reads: CSASGLNTEAFF. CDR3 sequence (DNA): TGCAGCGCGTCTGGGTTGAACACTGAAGCTTTCTTT. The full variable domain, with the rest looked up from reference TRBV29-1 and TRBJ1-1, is SAVISQKPSRDICQRGTSLTIQCQVDSQVTMMFWYRQQPGQSLTLIATANQGSEATYESGFVIDKFPISRPNLTFSTLTVSNMSPEDSSIYLCSASGLNTEAFFGQGTRLTVV.

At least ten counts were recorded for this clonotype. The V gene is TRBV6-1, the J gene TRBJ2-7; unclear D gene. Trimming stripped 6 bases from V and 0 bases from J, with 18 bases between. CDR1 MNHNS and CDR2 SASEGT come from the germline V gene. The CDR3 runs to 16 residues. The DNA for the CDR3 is TGTGCCAGCAGAACTAATTCACCAGTCAGCTCCTACGAGCAGTACTTC. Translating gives CASRTNSPVSSYEQYF.

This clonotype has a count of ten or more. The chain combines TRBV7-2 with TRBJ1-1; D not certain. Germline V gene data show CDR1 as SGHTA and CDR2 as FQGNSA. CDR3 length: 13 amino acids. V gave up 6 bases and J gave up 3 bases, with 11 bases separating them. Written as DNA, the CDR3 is TGTGCCAGCAGGATGAACAGAGACACTGAAGCTTTCTTT. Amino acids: CASRMNRDTEAFF.

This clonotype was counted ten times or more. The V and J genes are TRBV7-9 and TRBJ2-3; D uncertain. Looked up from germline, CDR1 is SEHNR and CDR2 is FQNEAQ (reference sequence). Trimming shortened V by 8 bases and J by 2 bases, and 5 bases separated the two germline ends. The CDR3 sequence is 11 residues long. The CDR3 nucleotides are TGTGCCAGCGGAGCCACAGATACGCAGTATTTT. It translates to CASGATDTQYF.

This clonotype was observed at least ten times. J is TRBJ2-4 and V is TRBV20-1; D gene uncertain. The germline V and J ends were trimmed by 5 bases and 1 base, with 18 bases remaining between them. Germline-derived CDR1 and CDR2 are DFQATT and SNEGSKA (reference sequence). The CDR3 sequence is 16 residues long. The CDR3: CSAHVTNPGAKNIQYF. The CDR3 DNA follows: TGCAGTGCTCACGTCACCAACCCTGGGGCCAAAAACATTCAGTACTTC.

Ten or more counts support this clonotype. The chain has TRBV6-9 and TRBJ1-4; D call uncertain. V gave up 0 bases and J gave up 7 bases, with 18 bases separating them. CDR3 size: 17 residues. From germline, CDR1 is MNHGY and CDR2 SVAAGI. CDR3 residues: CASSYSSVGPASEKLFF. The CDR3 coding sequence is TGTGCCAGCAGTTATTCATCCGTCGGCCCTGCGAGTGAAAAACTGTTTTTT.

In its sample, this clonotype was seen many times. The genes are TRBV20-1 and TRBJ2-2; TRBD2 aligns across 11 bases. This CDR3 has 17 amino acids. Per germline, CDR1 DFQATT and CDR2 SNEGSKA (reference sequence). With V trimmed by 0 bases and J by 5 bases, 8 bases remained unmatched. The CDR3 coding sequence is TGCAGTGCTAGAGATTCGACTAGCGGGGTGGGGACCGGGGAGCTGTTTTTT. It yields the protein CSARDSTSGVGTGELFF.

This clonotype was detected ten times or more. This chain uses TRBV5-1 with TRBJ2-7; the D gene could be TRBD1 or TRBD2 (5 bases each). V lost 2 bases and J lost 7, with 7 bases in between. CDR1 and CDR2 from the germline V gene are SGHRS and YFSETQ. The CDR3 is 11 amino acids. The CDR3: CASSFEGEQYF. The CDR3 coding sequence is TGCGCCAGCAGCTTTGAGGGGGAGCAGTACTTC.

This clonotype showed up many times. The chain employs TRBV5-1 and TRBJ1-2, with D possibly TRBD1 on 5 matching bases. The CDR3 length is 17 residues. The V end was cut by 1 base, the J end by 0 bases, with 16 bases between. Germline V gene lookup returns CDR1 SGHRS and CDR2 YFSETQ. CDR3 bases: TGCGCCAGCAGCTTGTGGGCAGGGCCACAAGCTAACTATGGCTACACCTTC. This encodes CASSLWAGPQANYGYTF. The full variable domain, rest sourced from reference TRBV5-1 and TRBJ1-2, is KAGVTQTPRYLIKTRGQQVTLSCSPISGHRSVSWYQQTPGQGLQFLFEYFSETQRNKGNFPGRFSGRQFSNSRSEMNVSTLELGDSALYLCASSLWAGPQANYGYTFGSGTRLTVV.

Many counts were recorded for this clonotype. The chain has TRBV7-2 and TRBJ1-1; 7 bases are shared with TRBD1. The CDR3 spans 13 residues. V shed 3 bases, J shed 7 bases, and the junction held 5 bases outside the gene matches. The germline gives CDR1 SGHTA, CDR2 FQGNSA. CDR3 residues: CASSFDRESEAFF. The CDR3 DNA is TGTGCCAGCAGCTTTGACAGGGAGAGTGAAGCTTTCTTT.

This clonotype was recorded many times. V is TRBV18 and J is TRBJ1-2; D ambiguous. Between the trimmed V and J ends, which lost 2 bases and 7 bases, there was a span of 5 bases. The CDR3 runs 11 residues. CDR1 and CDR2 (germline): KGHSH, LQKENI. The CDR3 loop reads CASSPGSGYTF. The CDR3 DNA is TGTGCCAGCTCACCAGGGAGTGGCTACACCTTC.

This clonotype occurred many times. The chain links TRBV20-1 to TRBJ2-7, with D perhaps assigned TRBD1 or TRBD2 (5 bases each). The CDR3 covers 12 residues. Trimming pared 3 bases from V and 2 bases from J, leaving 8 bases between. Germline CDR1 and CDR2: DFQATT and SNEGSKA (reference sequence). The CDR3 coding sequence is TGCAGTGCTAGCAGGGACCCCTACGAGCAGTACTTC. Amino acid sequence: CSASRDPYEQYF.

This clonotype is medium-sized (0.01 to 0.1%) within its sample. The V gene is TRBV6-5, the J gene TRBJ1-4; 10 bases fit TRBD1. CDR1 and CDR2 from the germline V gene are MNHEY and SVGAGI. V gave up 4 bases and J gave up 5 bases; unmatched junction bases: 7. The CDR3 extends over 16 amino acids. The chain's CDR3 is CASSSRQGAVNEKLFF. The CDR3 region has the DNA TGTGCCAGCAGTTCACGACAGGGGGCCGTGAATGAAAAACTGTTTTTT.

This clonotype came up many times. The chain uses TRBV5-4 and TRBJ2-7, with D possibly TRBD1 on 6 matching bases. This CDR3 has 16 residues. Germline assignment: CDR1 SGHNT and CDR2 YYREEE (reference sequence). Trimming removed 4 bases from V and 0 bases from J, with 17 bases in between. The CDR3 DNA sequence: TGTGCCAGCAGCCACATGGGTCGGACAGTCTCCTACGAGCAGTACTTC. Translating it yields CASSHMGRTVSYEQYF. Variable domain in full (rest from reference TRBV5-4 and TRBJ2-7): ETGVTQSPTHLIKTRGQQVTLRCSSQSGHNTVSWYQQALGQGPQFIFQYYREEENGRGNFPPRFSGLQFPNYSSELNVNALELDDSALYLCASSHMGRTVSYEQYFGPGTRLTVT.

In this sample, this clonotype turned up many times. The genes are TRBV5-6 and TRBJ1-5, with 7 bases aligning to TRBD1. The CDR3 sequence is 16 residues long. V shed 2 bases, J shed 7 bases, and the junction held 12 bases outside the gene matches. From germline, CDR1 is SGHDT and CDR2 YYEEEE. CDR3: CASSLSRDSRSQPQHF. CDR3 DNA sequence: TGTGCCAGCAGCTTAAGCCGGGACAGTCGGAGCCAGCCCCAGCATTTT.

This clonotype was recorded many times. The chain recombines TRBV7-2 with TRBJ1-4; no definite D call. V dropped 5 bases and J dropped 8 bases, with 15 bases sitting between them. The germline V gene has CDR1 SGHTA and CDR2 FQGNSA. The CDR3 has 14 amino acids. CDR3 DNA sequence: TGTGCCAGCAGCGACCGTGGGATCAAGGAAAAACTGTTTTTT. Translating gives CASSDRGIKEKLFF.

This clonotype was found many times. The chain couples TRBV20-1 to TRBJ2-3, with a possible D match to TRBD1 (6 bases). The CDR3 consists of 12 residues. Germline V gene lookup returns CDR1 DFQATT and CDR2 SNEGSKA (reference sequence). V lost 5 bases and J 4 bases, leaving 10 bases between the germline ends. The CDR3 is CSAVQGADTQYF. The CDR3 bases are TGCAGTGCTGTACAGGGAGCAGATACGCAGTATTTT.

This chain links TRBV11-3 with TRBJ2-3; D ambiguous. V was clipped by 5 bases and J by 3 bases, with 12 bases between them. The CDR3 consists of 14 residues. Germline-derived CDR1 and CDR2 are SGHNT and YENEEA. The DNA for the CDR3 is TGTGCCAGCAGCCCACTATGGGCGACAGATACGCAGTATTTT. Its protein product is CASSPLWATDTQYF.

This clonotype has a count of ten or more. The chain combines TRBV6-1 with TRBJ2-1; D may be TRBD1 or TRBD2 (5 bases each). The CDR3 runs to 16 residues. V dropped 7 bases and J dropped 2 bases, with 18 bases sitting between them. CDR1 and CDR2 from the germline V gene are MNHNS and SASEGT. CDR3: CASTREIRGPYNEQFF. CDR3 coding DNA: TGTGCCAGCACCCGCGAGATTCGGGGCCCCTACAATGAGCAGTTCTTC.

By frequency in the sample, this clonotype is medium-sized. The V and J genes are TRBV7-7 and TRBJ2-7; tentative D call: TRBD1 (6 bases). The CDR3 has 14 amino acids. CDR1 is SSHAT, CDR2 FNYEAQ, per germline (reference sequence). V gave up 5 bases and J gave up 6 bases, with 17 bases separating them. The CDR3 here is CASSPHPGQSEQYF. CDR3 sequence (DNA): TGTGCCAGCAGCCCCCACCCGGGACAATCCGAGCAGTACTTC.

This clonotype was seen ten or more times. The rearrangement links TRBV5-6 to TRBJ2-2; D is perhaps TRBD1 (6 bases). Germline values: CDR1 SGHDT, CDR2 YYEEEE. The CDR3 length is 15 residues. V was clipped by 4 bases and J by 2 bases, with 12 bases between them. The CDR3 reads CASSRRGGNTGELFF. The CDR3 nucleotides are TGTGCCAGCAGCCGGCGAGGGGGAAACACCGGGGAGCTGTTTTTT.